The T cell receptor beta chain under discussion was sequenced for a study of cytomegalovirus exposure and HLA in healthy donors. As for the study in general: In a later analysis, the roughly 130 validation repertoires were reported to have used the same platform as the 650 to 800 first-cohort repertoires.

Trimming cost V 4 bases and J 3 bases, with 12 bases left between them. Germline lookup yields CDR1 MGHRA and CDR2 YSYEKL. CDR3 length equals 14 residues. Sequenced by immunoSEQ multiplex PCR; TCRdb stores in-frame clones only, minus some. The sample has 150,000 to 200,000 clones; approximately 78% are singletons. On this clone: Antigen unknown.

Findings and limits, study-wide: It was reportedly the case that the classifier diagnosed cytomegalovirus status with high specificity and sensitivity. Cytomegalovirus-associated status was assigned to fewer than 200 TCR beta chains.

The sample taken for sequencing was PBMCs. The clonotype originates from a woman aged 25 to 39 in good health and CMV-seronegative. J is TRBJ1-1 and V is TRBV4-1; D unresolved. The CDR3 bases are TGCGCCAGCAGCCGCGGGGATAGGGACACTGAAGCTTTCTTT. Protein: CASSRGDRDTEAFF.